Below are 26 T cell receptor beta chains sequenced from a single sample in a study of tumor-infiltrating lymphocytes in primary liver carcinoma. With around 450 ng total RNA as template and a constant-region primer, TCR beta cDNA was made. Amplification in three nested multiplex PCR rounds with slightly modified ARM-PCR gave rise to TCR beta libraries. The first two PCR rounds used TRBV1-TRBV30 forward primers with a C-beta reverse primer, nine to eleven cycles each. TCRdb used MiXCR to reprocess the multiplex PCR reads, holding one entry per CDR3 protein. The sample has about 97,000 distinct CDR3 sequences; about 63% are singletons. Investigators took RNA and DNA out together from 20-30 mg of unsorted bulk tissue. Material for sequencing was liver tumor tissue from sampling region 2. As for subset: tumor region T2, inferior pole. The receptors come from a woman between 55 and 75 years old with primary liver carcinoma and hepatitis B virus infection.

This clonotype was seen repeatedly, ten times or more. This CDR3 fails to terminate in the conserved phenylalanine or tryptophan, so it likely reflects a read error. The chain employs TRBV4-1 and TRBJ2-1; D unresolved. V lost 0 bases, J lost 4 bases, and 4 bases lay in between. From germline, CDR1 is MGHRA and CDR2 YSYEKL. This CDR3 is 13 amino acids long. The CDR3, as DNA: TGCGCCAGCAGCCAAGATTTTTACAATGAGCAGTTCTCC. Amino acids: CASSQDFYNEQFS.

The J gene is TRBJ2-7, the V gene TRBV5-1; TRBD2 aligns across 8 bases. V was pared by 0 bases and J by 2 bases, with 4 bases of the junction left unmatched. Per germline, CDR1 SGHRS and CDR2 YFSETQ. This CDR3 contains 15 residues. CDR3 DNA sequence: TGCGCCAGCAGCTTGGATTTGCGGGAGGCCTACGAGCAGTACTTC. It translates to CASSLDLREAYEQYF.

In nucleotides, the CDR3 is TGCGCCAGCAGCCGGGGCAGGGGCTACACCTTC. Protein product: CASSRGRGYTF. This chain joins TRBV4-1 and TRBJ1-2; D is possibly TRBD1 (5 bases). There are 11 residues in the CDR3. Trimming left V 4 bases short and J 8 bases short, with 8 bases between. Germline CDR1 reads MGHRA; CDR2 reads YSYEKL.

V is TRBV4-1 and J is TRBJ2-1; D is unclear. Trimming removed 6 bases from V and 13 bases from J, with 19 bases in between. Germline CDR1 is MGHRA and CDR2 is YSYEKL. This CDR3 spans 13 amino acids. The CDR3 DNA sequence: TGCGCCAGCAGTCAGGACGGATACTCATCCCAGTTCTTC. This gives the protein CASSQDGYSSQFF.

The chain is built from TRBV24-1 and TRBJ2-5; 7 positions match TRBD2. This CDR3 region has 14 residues. J was trimmed by 2 bases and V by 7 bases; bases with no gene match: 6. Germline V gives CDR1 KGHDR, CDR2 SFDVKD. The CDR3 DNA reads as TGTGCCACCAGGGGCGGGAGCGTTCAAGAGACCCAGTACTTC. This translates into CATRGGSVQETQYF.

This clonotype appeared many times. The chain is built from TRBV28 and TRBJ2-7, with 7 nucleotides matching TRBD1. V lost 6 bases, J lost 7 bases, and 6 bases stayed unmatched. The CDR3 extends over 12 amino acids. Germline V gene data show CDR1 as MDHEN and CDR2 as SYDVKM. CDR3 in amino acids: CASSSTGAEQYF. The CDR3 coding sequence is TGTGCCAGCAGCTCAACAGGGGCTGAGCAGTACTTC.

Remarks on this clonotype: One end of the junction fails to match germline, which may point to a read error. The genes are TRBV11-1 and TRBJ1-1, with 7 bases identical to TRBD1. This CDR3 comprises 13 residues. Germline loops: CDR1 SGHAT, CDR2 FQDESV (reference sequence). CDR3 nucleotide sequence: TGTGCTAGCAGTCACGGGACAGCCACTGAAGTTTTCTTT. Translation gives CASSHGTATEVFF.

By sample share, this clonotype is medium-sized. The gene calls are TRBV11-3 and TRBJ2-1, with 7 positions matching TRBD2. V gave up 5 bases and J gave up 6 bases; unmatched junction bases: 10. CDR1 is SGHNT, CDR2 YENEEA, per germline. The CDR3 has 15 residues. CDR3 DNA sequence: TGTGCCAGCAGCCTGGGGGGGGGTGAGGGCAATGAGCAGTTCTTC. It codes for CASSLGGGEGNEQFF.

About this clonotype itself: One end of the junction varies from germline; a read error may be responsible. The genes are TRBV6-1 and TRBJ1-4; possibly TRBD1 for D (5 bases). CDR1 is MNHNS, CDR2 SASEGT, per germline. CDR3 size: 14 residues. CDR3 bases: TGTGCCAGCGAACCGGGACGGGGTAATGAAAAACTGTCTTTT. The encoded protein is CASEPGRGNEKLSF.

The genes are TRBV19 and TRBJ2-6, with a possible D match to TRBD2 (5 bases). Between the trimmed V and J ends, which lost 5 bases and 1 base, there was a span of 12 bases. The CDR3 is made up of 16 amino acids. Germline CDR1 LNHDA, CDR2 SQIVND (reference sequence). The CDR3 reads CASSDPGESGANVLTF. DNA of the CDR3: TGTGCCAGTAGTGACCCCGGGGAATCTGGGGCCAACGTCCTGACTTTC.

Concerning this clonotype: A much larger clone differs from this one at a single base, so this may be a read error. The V and J genes are TRBV5-1 and TRBJ2-2; the D gene is possibly TRBD2 (5 bases). The germline gives CDR1 SGHRS, CDR2 YFSETQ. V lost 0 bases and J lost 3, with 9 bases in between. The CDR3 has 15 amino acids. The CDR3 protein is CASSLGTGDTGELFF. The CDR3 DNA follows: TGCGCCAGCAGCTTGGGGACTGGCGACACCGGGGAGCTGTTTTTT.

Remarks on this clonotype: One base away lies a much larger clone, so this may be a sequencing read error. This chain uses TRBV28 with TRBJ2-1; D not certain. The CDR3 totals 12 residues. Germline CDR1 and CDR2: MDHEN and SYDVKM. The CDR3 region is CASSLAHKEQFF. CDR3 nucleotide sequence: TGTGCCAGCAGTTTAGCCCACAAAGAGCAGTTCTTC. Looking up the rest from reference TRBV28 and TRBJ2-1 gives the full variable domain: DVKVTQSSRYLVKRTGEKVFLECVQDMDHENMFWYRQDPGLGLRLIYFSYDVKMKEKGDIPEGYSVSREKKERFSLILESASTNQTSMYLCASSLAHKEQFFGPGTRLTVL.

A note on this clonotype: At one of its ends the junction is not consistent with the germline gene, which may arise from a read error. The chain carries TRBV12-3 or TRBV12-4 and TRBJ1-1; tentative D call: TRBD1 (5 bases). This CDR3 comprises 14 residues. CDR3 nucleotide sequence: TGTGCCAGCAGATCCGGACGGGGGAGCACCGAAGCTCTCTTT. Translation: CASRSGRGSTEALF.

This clonotype was detected many times. J is TRBJ2-1 and V is TRBV4-1; tentative D call: TRBD2 (5 bases). Germline V gene data show CDR1 as MGHRA and CDR2 as YSYEKL. CDR3 length: 16 amino acids. The V end was cut by 1 base, the J end by 1 base, with 11 bases between. The CDR3, as DNA: TGCGCCAGCAGCCAAGTGGGGAGAGCGTCCTACAATGAGCAGTTCTTC. Translating gives CASSQVGRASYNEQFF.

On this clonotype itself: One end of the junction varies from germline; a read error may be responsible. The J gene is TRBJ1-1, the V gene TRBV6-5; a weak D match, TRBD1 (5 bases). Germline V gene sequence: CDR1 MNHEY, CDR2 SVGAGI. The CDR3 extends over 12 amino acids. CDR3 coding DNA: TGTGCCAGCAGTGAAGTTGGGACGTTGCTCAATTTT. Amino acids: CASSEVGTLLNF.

Regarding this clonotype: Germline is not matched at one junction end, which may reflect a read error. The chain joins TRBV11-2 to TRBJ2-3, with a tentative D call TRBD2 (6 bases). Germline loops: CDR1 SGHAT, CDR2 FQNNGV. CDR3 length: 17 amino acids. The CDR3 protein is CASGLAMGRRSTDTQYF. CDR3 DNA: TGTGCCAGCGGCTTAGCAATGGGGAGGAGGAGCACAGATACTCAGTATTTT. The full variable domain, with the rest looked up from reference TRBV11-2 and TRBJ2-3, is EAGVAQSPRYKIIEKRQSVAFWCNPISGHATLYWYQQILGQGPKLLIQFQNNGVVDDSQLPKDRFSAERLKGVDSTLKIQPAKLEDSAVYLCASGLAMGRRSTDTQYFGPGTRLTVL.

Worth noting for this clonotype: The junction does not match germline at one end; this may be a read error. V usage is TRBV12-3 or TRBV12-4 and J usage is TRBJ2-5, with 10 bases that match TRBD2. The CDR3 totals 15 residues. The CDR3 loop reads CVSSVLAGIQENQYF. The CDR3 DNA reads as TGTGTCAGCAGTGTACTAGCGGGGATCCAAGAGAACCAGTACTTC.

Details on this clonotype: One junction end does not reproduce the germline sequence, and a read error may be involved. The genes are TRBV29-1 and TRBJ1-3; D is unclear. From germline, CDR1 is SQVTM and CDR2 ANQGSEA. This CDR3 comprises 14 residues. This CDR3 reads CSVLDLSSGNTMYF. The DNA of the CDR3 is TGCAGCGTTTTGGATCTGAGCTCTGGAAACACCATGTATTTT.

For this clonotype: At one end, the junction sequence differs from germline, possibly due to a read error. The chain recombines TRBV2 with TRBJ1-1; D remains unclear. The length of the CDR3 is 12 residues. Germline values: CDR1 SNHLY, CDR2 FYNNEI. The CDR3 nucleotides read TGTGCCAACACTCTCGCCAACACTGAGGCTTTCTTT. It specifies CANTLANTEAFF.

Concerning this clonotype itself: The CDR3 ends on some other residue instead of the conserved phenylalanine or tryptophan, so this is likely a read error. The gene calls are TRBV4-2 and TRBJ1-6; 8 positions match TRBD1. The germline V gene encodes CDR1 LGHNA and CDR2 YNFKEQ. The CDR3 extends over 15 amino acids. V shed 8 bases, J shed 5 bases, and the junction held 8 bases outside the gene matches. The CDR3 region has the DNA TGTGCCAGCGGGGATACAGGGGGACATAATTCACCCCTCCACTCT. This gives the protein CASGDTGGHNSPLHS.

This clonotype has at least ten counts. V is TRBV12-3 or TRBV12-4 and J is TRBJ1-2, with D unclear. The CDR3 runs to 13 residues. The V gene lost 1 base and the J gene lost 0 bases, with 3 bases spanning the gap. The CDR3 DNA follows: TGTGCCAGCAGTTTAGGGGCTAACTATGGCTACACCTTC. It encodes CASSLGANYGYTF.

A word on this clonotype: In this CDR3 the conserved last residue, phenylalanine or tryptophan, is missing, so a read error is likely. The limits of the CDR3 on the DNA are not certain, so only TCRdb's listed CDR3 is given. The rearrangement links TRBV29-1 to TRBJ2-7; TRBD1 is the table's D call, not checked against the DNA. Germline CDR1 is SQVTM and CDR2 is ANQGSEA. The CDR3 adds up to 13 amino acids, both ends counted. The CDR3 loop is CSARAGGEYEQYS.

This clonotype was found once. V is TRBV7-9 and J is TRBJ1-2; 7 nucleotides agree with TRBD1. The CDR3 has 13 residues. With 5 bases clipped from V and 8 bases from J, the junction kept 8 bases outside the gene matches. Germline-derived CDR1 and CDR2 are SEHNR and FQNEAQ (reference sequence). The CDR3 here is CASSADRVWGYTF. CDR3 in DNA: TGTGCCAGCAGCGCTGACAGGGTGTGGGGCTACACCTTC.

This clonotype has ten or more counts. The rearrangement joins TRBV12-3 or TRBV12-4 to TRBJ1-5, with 8 bases aligning to TRBD1. CDR3 length: 15 amino acids. The trim removed 3 bases at V and 7 bases at J, leaving 8 bases unmatched. CDR3 loop: CASSFETGVGQPQHF. The CDR3 nucleotides read TGTGCCAGCAGTTTCGAGACAGGGGTTGGCCAGCCCCAGCATTTT.

As concerns this clonotype: A much larger clone is a single base away; this may be a read error. The chain couples TRBV7-9 to TRBJ1-3; 9 bases agree with TRBD1. The J segment lost 0 bases and the V segment lost 4 bases, leaving 7 bases of the junction unmatched. The CDR3 sequence is 17 residues long. Germline lookup yields CDR1 SEHNR and CDR2 FQNEAQ (reference sequence). CDR3 in DNA: TGTGCCAGCAGCTCGGCACAGGGGGCTTACTCTGGAAACACCATATATTTT. Translated: CASSSAQGAYSGNTIYF.

Of note for this clonotype: It is unclear where the CDR3 begins or ends on the DNA, so no DNA is shown, and the CDR3 is as TCRdb lists it. The chain links TRBV11-2 to TRBJ2-1; TRBD2 was called by the table and not checked on the DNA. CDR1 is SGHAT, CDR2 FQNNGV, per germline. The CDR3 numbers 18 amino acids, ends counted. CDR3 protein: CAASVASGSGPPYNEEFF.